One and the same sample provided the 2 T cell receptor beta chains below, sequenced in a study of T-cell memory formation after mild COVID-19. TCRdb called the 5' RACE reads again in MiXCR, with one record for every CDR3 protein. The table shows around 27,000 distinct CDR3 sequences, with 6.5% to 9% occurring only once. The specimen sequenced was PBMCs or a T cell subset sorted from them (not recorded which). The receptor source for this set is an adult woman who had mild COVID-19 (a few samples of this study predate the infection). Cell type and time point are not known.

This clonotype was observed at least ten times. The chain combines TRBV25-1 with TRBJ2-5; D is unresolved. Between the trimmed V and J ends, which lost 4 bases and 4 bases, there was a span of 4 bases. The CDR3 has 11 residues. Germline loops: CDR1 MGHDK, CDR2 SYGVNS. The CDR3 loop reads CASSVGETQYF. The CDR3 DNA reads TGTGCCAGCAGTGTGGGAGAGACCCAGTACTTC.

This clonotype has ten or more counts. This sequence joins TRBV30 and TRBJ1-6; 8 bases align to TRBD1. The J segment lost 9 bases and the V segment lost 0 bases, leaving 10 bases of the junction unmatched. This CDR3 comprises 16 residues. Germline values: CDR1 GTSNPN, CDR2 SVGIG (reference sequence). CDR3 bases: TGTGCCTGGAGTGTAAGGACAGGGTCCCTTGTTTCACCCCTCCACTTT. Its protein is CAWSVRTGSLVSPLHF.